A selection of T cell receptor beta chains follows, all from one sample in a study of OX40 agonist ivuxolimab in advanced cancers. The data were produced by immunoSEQ multiplex PCR, yet TCRdb's version contains in-frame clones alone and is incomplete. Among about 80,000 clones listed, approximately 90% were seen once. Sequencing used CD4+ or CD8+ T cells sorted from blood, obtained in a trial of the OX40 agonist ivuxolimab. These receptors originate from an adult with an advanced solid tumor such as melanoma, head and neck, liver or kidney cancer. The CDR3 runs from the conserved cysteine through the conserved F or W. A D gene is named only where the DNA matches it firmly. Some rows have no size entry. The others give once, few or many, or a class for an expanded clone.

cdr3_nt: TGTGCCAGCAGCTTAGCGGCAGATACGCAGTATTTT; cdr3_aa: CASSLAADTQYF; v_call: TRBV7-2; clone_size: -; j_call: TRBJ2-3; d_call: -
cdr3_nt: TGTGCCAGTAGTATAGTCCAGGGCACCGCCAATCAGCCCCAGCATTTT; cdr3_aa: CASSIVQGTANQPQHF; v_call: TRBV19; clone_size: once; j_call: TRBJ1-5; d_call: -
cdr3_nt: TGTGCCAGCAGTCCCGAGCGGGGGTCTGGCTACACCTTC; cdr3_aa: CASSPERGSGYTF; v_call: TRBV27; clone_size: -; j_call: TRBJ1-2; d_call: -
cdr3_nt: TGTGCCAGCAGCTTCGACATGAACACTGAAGCTTTCTTT; cdr3_aa: CASSFDMNTEAFF; v_call: TRBV7-9; clone_size: -; j_call: TRBJ1-1; d_call: -
cdr3_nt: TGTGCCAGCAGCATTCCCTCTGGGGCCAACGTCCTGACTTTC; cdr3_aa: CASSIPSGANVLTF; v_call: TRBV11-2; clone_size: -; j_call: TRBJ2-6; d_call: -
cdr3_nt: TGCGCCAGCAGAGGGGCGGGGGGCTATGGCTACACCTTC; cdr3_aa: CASRGAGGYGYTF; v_call: TRBV10-2; clone_size: once; j_call: TRBJ1-2; d_call: -
cdr3_nt: TGTGCCAGCAGGTATTTGGACGGGGGCACTGAAGCTTTCTTT; cdr3_aa: CASRYLDGGTEAFF; v_call: TRBV6-5; clone_size: few; j_call: TRBJ1-1; d_call: -
cdr3_nt: TGTGCCAGCAGCCATCCCGGTCAAATGAACACCGGGGAGCTGTTTTTT; cdr3_aa: CASSHPGQMNTGELFF; v_call: TRBV5-4; clone_size: -; j_call: TRBJ2-2; d_call: -
cdr3_nt: TGTGCCAGCTCACCATCCCACGAGCAGTACTTC; cdr3_aa: CASSPSHEQYF; v_call: TRBV18; clone_size: few; j_call: TRBJ2-7; d_call: -
cdr3_nt: TGTGCTAGTGGTTTGGACCCTGCCAGGGCGGTCCGGGGCTACACCTTC; cdr3_aa: CASGLDPARAVRGYTF; v_call: TRBV12-5; clone_size: -; j_call: TRBJ1-2; d_call: -
cdr3_nt: TGTGCCAGCAGCTTGGATCGGTGGGGCGAGCAGTACTTC; cdr3_aa: CASSLDRWGEQYF; v_call: TRBV5-5; clone_size: -; j_call: TRBJ2-7; d_call: -
cdr3_nt: TGTGCCAGCCCCTATTCGAATGCCGGGTGGCGAAACACCGGGGAGCTGTTTTTT; cdr3_aa: CASPYSNAGWRNTGELFF; v_call: TRBV7-3; clone_size: -; j_call: TRBJ2-2; d_call: -
cdr3_nt: TGTGCCAGCAGTCAATATGGGACAGACTATGGCTACACCTTC; cdr3_aa: CASSQYGTDYGYTF; v_call: TRBV2; clone_size: -; j_call: TRBJ1-2; d_call: TRBD1
cdr3_nt: TGCGCCAGCAGCCAAGTTCTCAAGGGTTACAGCACTAACTATGGCTACACCTTC; cdr3_aa: CASSQVLKGYSTNYGYTF; v_call: TRBV4-1; clone_size: -; j_call: TRBJ1-2; d_call: -
cdr3_nt: TGTGCCAGCAGCGCCGGGACGACAGGCACCGGGGAGCTGTTTTTT; cdr3_aa: CASSAGTTGTGELFF; v_call: TRBV9; clone_size: -; j_call: TRBJ2-2; d_call: -
cdr3_nt: TGTGCCAGCAGCCCCCGACAGGGAGGGTTGGACACTGAAGCTTTCTTT; cdr3_aa: CASSPRQGGLDTEAFF; v_call: TRBV5-4; clone_size: once; j_call: TRBJ1-1; d_call: TRBD1
cdr3_nt: TGTGCCAGCAGCTTAGGTTTCGGAGGGGAATCTTATACGCAGTATTTT; cdr3_aa: CASSLGFGGESYTQYF; v_call: TRBV7-6; clone_size: -; j_call: TRBJ2-3; d_call: -
cdr3_nt: TGTGCCAGCAGTGCACAGGGGGGATCCACAGATACGCAGTATTTT; cdr3_aa: CASSAQGGSTDTQYF; v_call: TRBV2; clone_size: -; j_call: TRBJ2-3; d_call: TRBD1
cdr3_nt: TGCGCCAGCAGCTTGGGGTGGACCGGGACATCCTATGGCTACACCTTC; cdr3_aa: CASSLGWTGTSYGYTF; v_call: TRBV5-1; clone_size: -; j_call: TRBJ1-2; d_call: -
cdr3_nt: TGCGCCAGCAATAACTTTCTGGGCCCCTACAATCAGCCCCAGCATTTT; cdr3_aa: CASNNFLGPYNQPQHF; v_call: TRBV23-1; clone_size: -; j_call: TRBJ1-5; d_call: -
cdr3_nt: TGTGCCAGCTCAGGGGGAGTGAACACTGAAGCTTTCTTT; cdr3_aa: CASSGGVNTEAFF; v_call: TRBV18; clone_size: -; j_call: TRBJ1-1; d_call: -
cdr3_nt: TGTGCCAGCAGCTTAACAGGGGCGGTTAACGAGCAGTACTTC; cdr3_aa: CASSLTGAVNEQYF; v_call: TRBV7-9; clone_size: -; j_call: TRBJ2-7; d_call: TRBD1
cdr3_nt: TGCGCCAGCAGTCTGGGACAGGGGGCGGACGAGCAGTACTTC; cdr3_aa: CASSLGQGADEQYF; v_call: TRBV10-1; clone_size: -; j_call: TRBJ2-7; d_call: TRBD1
cdr3_nt: TGTGCCAGCCTCTCATCGGTCTACCTCGGAGAGACCCAGTACTTC; cdr3_aa: CASLSSVYLGETQYF; v_call: TRBV2; clone_size: -; j_call: TRBJ2-5; d_call: -
cdr3_nt: TGTGCCAGCAAGGGGCAAGGGGCTACCCAGTACTTC; cdr3_aa: CASKGQGATQYF; v_call: TRBV28; clone_size: -; j_call: TRBJ2-5; d_call: -
cdr3_nt: TGTGCCAGCCGGACAGGGAAGAATGAGCAGTTCTTC; cdr3_aa: CASRTGKNEQFF; v_call: TRBV6-5; clone_size: -; j_call: TRBJ2-1; d_call: TRBD1
cdr3_nt: TGTGCCAGCTCACCACGAAGGGACAGCGAAGCTTTCTTT; cdr3_aa: CASSPRRDSEAFF; v_call: TRBV18; clone_size: -; j_call: TRBJ1-1; d_call: TRBD1
cdr3_nt: TGTGCCAGCACAACCCCTTCAGCCCAGGAAAACACCATATATTTT; cdr3_aa: CASTTPSAQENTIYF; v_call: TRBV2; clone_size: -; j_call: TRBJ1-3; d_call: -
cdr3_nt: TGTGCCAGCAGCTTACCCGGAGGTTCCGGGGAGCTGTTTTTT; cdr3_aa: CASSLPGGSGELFF; v_call: TRBV7-3; clone_size: -; j_call: TRBJ2-2; d_call: -
cdr3_nt: TGTGCCAGCAGCTACAGGGTAACCGGGGAGCTGTTTTTT; cdr3_aa: CASSYRVTGELFF; v_call: TRBV7-2; clone_size: -; j_call: TRBJ2-2; d_call: -
cdr3_nt: TGTGCCAGCGGGCGGACTGCCGGTGGGAACACCATATATTTT; cdr3_aa: CASGRTAGGNTIYF; v_call: TRBV28; clone_size: -; j_call: TRBJ1-3; d_call: -
cdr3_nt: TGTGCCAGCAGCTTCGGCGGCTCCTACGAGCAGTACTTC; cdr3_aa: CASSFGGSYEQYF; v_call: TRBV7-2; clone_size: -; j_call: TRBJ2-7; d_call: -
cdr3_nt: TGTGCCAGCACCCTGGGACAGGAGTACGAGCAGTACTTC; cdr3_aa: CASTLGQEYEQYF; v_call: TRBV21-1; clone_size: once; j_call: TRBJ2-7; d_call: -
cdr3_nt: TGTGCCAGCAGCTTAACAGAAAAACTGTTTTTT; cdr3_aa: CASSLTEKLFF; v_call: TRBV7-9; clone_size: -; j_call: TRBJ1-4; d_call: -
cdr3_nt: TGTGCCAGCAGGGGACAGCCAAACACTGAAGCTTTCTTT; cdr3_aa: CASRGQPNTEAFF; v_call: TRBV2; clone_size: -; j_call: TRBJ1-1; d_call: TRBD1
cdr3_nt: TGTGCCAGCTCGAGAACAGGGGGCGATGAAGCTTTCTTT; cdr3_aa: CASSRTGGDEAFF; v_call: TRBV18; clone_size: -; j_call: TRBJ1-1; d_call: TRBD1
cdr3_nt: TGTGCCAGCAGTGACGTCGGGACAGGATTTGGTCAGCCCCAGCATTTT; cdr3_aa: CASSDVGTGFGQPQHF; v_call: TRBV6-1; clone_size: -; j_call: TRBJ1-5; d_call: TRBD1
cdr3_nt: TGTGCCAGCAGCTTAAATTCCTACGAGCAGTACTTC; cdr3_aa: CASSLNSYEQYF; v_call: TRBV7-2; clone_size: -; j_call: TRBJ2-7; d_call: -